One and the same sample provided the 5 T cell receptor beta chains below, sequenced in a study of blood T cell repertoires in COVID-19. Produced via immunoSEQ multiplex PCR; TCRdb's table is partial and in-frame only. Here the sample spans approximately 240,000 clones, 87% being singletons. The specimen sequenced was peripheral blood. Every receptor here comes from a woman in her late teens or twenties who had recovered from COVID-19.

The rearrangement links TRBV6-5 to TRBJ2-2; D may be TRBD2 (6 bases). This CDR3 spans 14 amino acids. V was cut by 6 bases and J by 1 base, with 9 bases left in between. The germline V gene encodes CDR1 MNHEY and CDR2 SVGAGI. The CDR3: CASSRDLNTGELFF. CDR3 nucleotides: TGTGCCAGCAGCCGGGACTTGAACACCGGGGAGCTGTTTTTT.

J is TRBJ1-4 and V is TRBV5-6; TRBD1 matches at 8 bases. Germline V CDR1 and CDR2: SGHDT, YYEEEE. Unmatched junction bases numbered 14, after V lost 4 bases and J lost 0 bases. CDR3 length equals 19 residues. CDR3 protein: CASSQMTGAVPATNEKLFF. The CDR3 nucleotides read TGTGCCAGCAGCCAGATGACAGGGGCCGTACCTGCAACTAATGAAAAACTGTTTTTT.

This chain connects TRBV19 to TRBJ2-1; 9 bases are shared with TRBD2. Per the germline V gene, CDR1 is LNHDA and CDR2 is SQIVND (reference sequence). The trim removed 5 bases at V and 4 bases at J, leaving 6 bases unmatched. The CDR3 consists of 15 residues. CDR3 DNA: TGTGCCAGTAGTTCCTCTAGCGGGAAATACAATGAGCAGTTCTTC. Amino acid sequence: CASSSSSGKYNEQFF.

The chain carries TRBV4-3 and TRBJ1-2, with 7 bases lining up with TRBD1. The ends lost 4 bases at V and 0 bases at J; junction bases unmatched: 2. The CDR3 length is 14 residues. CDR1 is LGHNA and CDR2 is YSLEER in the germline V gene. CDR3 protein: CASSPGTANYGYTF. The DNA for the CDR3 is TGCGCCAGCAGCCCCGGGACAGCTAACTATGGCTACACCTTC.

This clone was seen only a few times. The chain carries TRBV18 and TRBJ1-5, with TRBD1 identical over 10 bases. The CDR3 spans 13 residues. Germline CDR1 is KGHSH and CDR2 is LQKENI. The J segment lost 6 bases and the V segment lost 6 bases, leaving 2 bases of the junction unmatched. CDR3 protein: CASSRDRGQPQHF. CDR3 DNA: TGTGCCAGCTCGCGGGACAGGGGTCAGCCCCAGCATTTT.